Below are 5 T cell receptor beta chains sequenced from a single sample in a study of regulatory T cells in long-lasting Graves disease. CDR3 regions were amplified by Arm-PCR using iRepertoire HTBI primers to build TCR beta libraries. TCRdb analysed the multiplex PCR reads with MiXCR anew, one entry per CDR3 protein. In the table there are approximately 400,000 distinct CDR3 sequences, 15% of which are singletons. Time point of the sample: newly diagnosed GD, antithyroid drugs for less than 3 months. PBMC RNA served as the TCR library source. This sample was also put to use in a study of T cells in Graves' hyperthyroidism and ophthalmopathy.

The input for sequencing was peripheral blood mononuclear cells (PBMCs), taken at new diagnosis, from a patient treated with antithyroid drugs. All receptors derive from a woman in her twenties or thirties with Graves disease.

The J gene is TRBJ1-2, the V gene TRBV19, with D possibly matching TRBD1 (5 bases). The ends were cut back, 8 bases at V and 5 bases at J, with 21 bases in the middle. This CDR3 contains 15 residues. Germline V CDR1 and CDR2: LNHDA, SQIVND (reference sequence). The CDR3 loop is CASSNPPGPIYGYTF. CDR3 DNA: TGTGCCAGTTCGAACCCTCCGGGACCGATTTATGGCTACACCTTC. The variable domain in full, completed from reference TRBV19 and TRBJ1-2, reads DGGITQSPKYLFRKEGQNVTLSCEQNLNHDAMYWYRQDPGQGLRLIYYSQIVNDFQKGDIAEGYSVSREKKESFPLTVTSAQKNPTAFYLCASSNPPGPIYGYTFGSGTRLTVV.

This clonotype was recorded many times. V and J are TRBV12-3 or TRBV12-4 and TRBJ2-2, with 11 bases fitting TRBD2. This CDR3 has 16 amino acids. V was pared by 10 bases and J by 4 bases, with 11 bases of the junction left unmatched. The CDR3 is CATSRTSGLRTGELFF. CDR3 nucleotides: TGTGCCACTTCCCGGACTAGCGGGCTCCGCACCGGGGAGCTGTTTTTT.

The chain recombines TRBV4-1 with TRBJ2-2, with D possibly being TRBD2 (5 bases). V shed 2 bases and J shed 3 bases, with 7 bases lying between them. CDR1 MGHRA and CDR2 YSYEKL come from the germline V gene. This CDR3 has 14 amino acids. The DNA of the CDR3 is TGCGCCAGCAGCCAAACGGGGTACACCGGGGAGCTGTTTTTT. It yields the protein CASSQTGYTGELFF.

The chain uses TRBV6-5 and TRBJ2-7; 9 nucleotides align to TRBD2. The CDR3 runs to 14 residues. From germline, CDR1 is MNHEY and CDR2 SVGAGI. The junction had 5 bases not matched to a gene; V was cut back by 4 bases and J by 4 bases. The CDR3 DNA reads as TGTGCCAGCAGTTTAGACAGCGGGAGGTACGAGCAGTACTTC. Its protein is CASSLDSGRYEQYF.

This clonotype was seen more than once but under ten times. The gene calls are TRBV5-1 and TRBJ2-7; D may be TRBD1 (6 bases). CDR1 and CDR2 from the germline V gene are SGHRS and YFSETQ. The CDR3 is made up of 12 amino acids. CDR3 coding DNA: TGCGGGGGCGGTAGGGGGTCCGCCGAGCAGTACTTC. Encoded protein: CGGGRGSAEQYF.